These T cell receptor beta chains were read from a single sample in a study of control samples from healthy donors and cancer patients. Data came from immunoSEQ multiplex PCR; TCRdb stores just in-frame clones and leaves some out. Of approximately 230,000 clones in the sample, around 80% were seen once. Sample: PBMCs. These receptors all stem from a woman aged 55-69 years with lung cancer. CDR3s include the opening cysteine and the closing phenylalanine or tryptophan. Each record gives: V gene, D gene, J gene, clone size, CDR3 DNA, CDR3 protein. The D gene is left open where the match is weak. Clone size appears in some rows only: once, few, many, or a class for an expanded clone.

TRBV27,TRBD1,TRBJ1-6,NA,TGTGCCAGCCGAGAAGAGACAGGGAATTCACCCCTCCACTTT,CASREETGNSPLHF
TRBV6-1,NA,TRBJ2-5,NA,TGTGCCAGCAGTGAAGGTCGGCGGGAGACCCAGTACTTC,CASSEGRRETQYF
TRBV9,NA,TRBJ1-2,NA,TGTGCCAGCAGCGTAGGTCGGGGGAACTATGGCTACACCTTC,CASSVGRGNYGYTF
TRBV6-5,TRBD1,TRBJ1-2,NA,TGTGCCAGCAGTCCGCCGGGACAGGGCAGCTATGGCTACACCTTC,CASSPPGQGSYGYTF
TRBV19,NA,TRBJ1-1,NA,TGTGCCAGTAGTAGACGGACAGATAAAGCTTTCTTT,CASSRRTDKAFF
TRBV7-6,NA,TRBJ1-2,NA,TGTGCCAGCAGCTTAGGTGCTTCGGGGACATCGAACGAGGGCTACACCTTC,CASSLGASGTSNEGYTF
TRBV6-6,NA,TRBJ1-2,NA,TGTGCCAGCAGTCTGTCGGACTATGGCTACACCTTC,CASSLSDYGYTF
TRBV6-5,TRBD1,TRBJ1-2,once,TGTGCCAGCAGGACGGACAGGGAGGATGGCTACACCTTC,CASRTDREDGYTF
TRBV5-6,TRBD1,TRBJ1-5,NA,TGTGCCAGCAGCTACCTAGACAGGGGTGGTGGGAATCAGCCCCAGCATTTT,CASSYLDRGGGNQPQHF
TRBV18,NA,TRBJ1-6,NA,TGTGCCAGCTCACCGACCGGAACGGGAGACGGGAGTTCACCCCTCCACTTT,CASSPTGTGDGSSPLHF
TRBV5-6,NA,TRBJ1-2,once,TGTGCCAGCAGCTTCTCTAATGGCGGTCAGAGCTTC,CASSFSNGGQSF
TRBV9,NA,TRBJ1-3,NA,TGTGCCAGCAGTTCCACACAGAGCTCTGGAAACACCATATATTTT,CASSSTQSSGNTIYF
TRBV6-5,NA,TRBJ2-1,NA,TGTGCCAGCAGTTACGGTCCCGGCTACAATGAGCAGTTCTTC,CASSYGPGYNEQFF
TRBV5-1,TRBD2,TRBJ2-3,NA,TGCGCCAGCAGCCCGGGACTAGCGGGCACAGATACGCAGTATTTT,CASSPGLAGTDTQYF
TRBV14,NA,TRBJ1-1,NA,TGTGCCAGCAGCCAAGAAGTCTCAGGCCCTGAAGCTTTCTTT,CASSQEVSGPEAFF
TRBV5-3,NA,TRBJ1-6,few,TGTGCCAGAAGCTTGGCGATGGCCGAACACCGATCACCCCTCCACTTT,CARSLAMAEHRSPLHF